This TCR beta chain was sequenced for a study of Graves' ophthalmopathy and Graves' hyperthyroidism. Study context: Investigators collected peripheral blood at initial diagnosis, before any treatment was given. General study results and limits: The study's model predicted ophthalmopathy progression at approximately 70% sensitivity and almost 75% specificity. Sensitivity reached approximately 88% and specificity over 65% for a 13-signature model separating ophthalmopathy from stable hyperthyroidism.

This clonotype has a handful of counts. Its cognate antigen is unknown. The germline gene is not matched at one end of the junction; a read error may be the cause. Other autoimmune disease, uncontrolled infection, pregnancy and lactation led to exclusion. The authors amplified TCR beta CDR3 regions, and they did so from RNA transcripts for repertoire sequencing. Amplification began with first-round RT-PCR using HTBI primers, then second-round multiplex PCR was performed. TCRdb passed the multiplex PCR reads through MiXCR, listing each CDR3 protein once. Among 600,000 to 700,000 distinct CDR3 sequences listed, about 41% were seen once. Germline CDR1 and CDR2: LGHNA and YSLEER. The CDR3 contains 17 residues.

Sequencing input: peripheral blood. The J gene is TRBJ1-1, the V gene TRBV4-3; D perhaps matches TRBD1 (5 bases). This receptor was obtained from an adult man with Graves' ophthalmopathy. CDR3 loop: CASSQGWGTGGNPEAFF. For the CDR3, the DNA is TGCGCCAGCAGCCAAGGATGGGGGACGGGAGGGAACCCTGAAGCTTTCTTT.